This TCR beta chain was retrieved from a study of cytomegalovirus exposure and HLA in healthy donors. In the PCR, 60 Vbeta and 13 Jbeta primers were used. Sequencing used immunoSEQ multiplex PCR; TCRdb keeps in-frame clones, though not all of them. The table lists about 140,000 clones, just under 85% of them singletons. The V gene end was trimmed by 0 bases and the J gene end by 3 bases; junction bases not matched to a gene: 11. This CDR3 is 18 amino acids long. Germline CDR1 and CDR2: KGHSH and LQKENI. The clonotype originates from a man aged 30-40 years in good health and CMV-seropositive. The specimen was PBMCs. This chain joins TRBV18 and TRBJ2-5; 9 bases match TRBD2. CDR3 residues: CASSPPPARASGEETQYF. The CDR3 nucleotides read TGTGCCAGCTCACCACCCCCTGCCCGGGCTAGCGGGGAAGAGACCCAGTACTTC.